The 3 T cell receptor beta chains given below trace back to one sample, sequenced in a study of blood T cell repertoires in COVID-19. The repertoire was sequenced with immunoSEQ multiplex PCR; TCRdb's copy has only in-frame clones and lacks some. The table lists some 210,000 clones, approximately 80% of them singletons. The sequencing sample was made of peripheral blood. The receptors shown here come from a human donor in a cohort sampled during active COVID-19.

This chain joins TRBV6-1 and TRBJ1-5, with 9 positions matching TRBD1. The CDR3 runs 17 residues. The V segment lost 3 bases and the J segment 0 bases; nucleotides outside the gene matches: 6. CDR1 is MNHNS, CDR2 SASEGT, per germline. The CDR3 region has the DNA TGTGCCAGCAGTGATTACAGGGGGCGCATTAGCAATCAGCCCCAGCATTTT. It codes for CASSDYRGRISNQPQHF.

On this clone itself: At the DNA level, this CDR3 is encoded by other sequences in the same sample as well. The V and J genes are TRBV9 and TRBJ2-2, with 7 bases fitting TRBD1. The CDR3 length is 16 residues. Unmatched junction bases numbered 6, after V lost 0 bases and J lost 4 bases. Per the germline V gene, CDR1 is SGDLS and CDR2 is YYNGEE. The CDR3 is CASSVEGTELTGELFF. DNA for the CDR3: TGTGCCAGCAGCGTAGAGGGGACAGAACTCACCGGGGAGCTGTTTTTT.

This clone was found a few times. The rearrangement links TRBV30 to TRBJ2-7; D gene uncertain. Germline CDR1 GTSNPN, CDR2 SVGIG (reference sequence). Trimming left V 5 bases short and J 7 bases short, with 21 bases between. The CDR3 has 14 residues. The CDR3, as DNA: TGTGCCTGGGGGCGCACACTCAATGGCTGGGAGCAGTACTTC. This sequence encodes CAWGRTLNGWEQYF.